Listed below are T cell receptor beta chains from one sample, sequenced in a study of blood T cell repertoires in COVID-19. The method was immunoSEQ multiplex PCR; TCRdb's version includes in-frame clones alone and lacks a portion of them. The sample lists fewer than 300,000 clones; under 90% were seen once. Input material: peripheral blood. These receptors originate from a woman between 18 and 30 years old with acute or convalescent COVID-19. CDR3s include the opening cysteine and the closing phenylalanine or tryptophan. A D gene is named only where the DNA matches it firmly. Only some rows state a clone size, as once, few, many or a class for expanded clones.

clone_size	d_call	v_call	j_call	cdr3_aa	cdr3_nt
few	.	TRBV11-2	TRBJ2-7	CASSLVGTSIYEQYF	TGTGCCAGCAGCTTAGTCGGGACTTCCATCTACGAGCAGTACTTC
.	TRBD1	TRBV13	TRBJ1-4	CASSSDRVGEKLFF	TGTGCCAGCAGCTCGGACAGGGTTGGGGAAAAACTGTTTTTT
.	TRBD1	TRBV18	TRBJ1-1	CASSPQGADTEAFF	TGTGCCAGCTCACCTCAGGGGGCGGACACTGAAGCTTTCTTT
.	TRBD1	TRBV2	TRBJ1-5	CATSGTGGLYQPQHF	TGTGCCACGTCCGGGACAGGGGGCCTATACCAGCCCCAGCATTTT
.	.	TRBV5-1	TRBJ2-7	CASSPIRSQYEQYF	TGCGCCAGCAGCCCTATACGGAGTCAGTACGAGCAGTACTTC
.	.	TRBV9	TRBJ1-1	CASSVEGYWRDTEAFF	TGTGCCAGCAGCGTAGAGGGGTACTGGAGGGACACTGAAGCTTTCTTT
.	.	TRBV9	TRBJ2-2	CASSVGGENTGELFF	TGTGCCAGCAGCGTCGGCGGGGAGAACACCGGGGAGCTGTTTTTT
.	TRBD2	TRBV7-2	TRBJ2-7	CASSLGLSGSFEQYF	TGTGCCAGCAGCTTAGGTTTAAGCGGGAGCTTCGAGCAGTACTTC
.	.	TRBV7-3	TRBJ2-1	CASSWQSYNEQFF	TGTGCCAGCAGCTGGCAGTCCTACAATGAGCAGTTCTTC
.	.	TRBV28	TRBJ1-2	CASSWAAYGYTF	TGTGCCAGCAGTTGGGCAGCCTATGGCTACACCTTC
.	TRBD1	TRBV5-5	TRBJ1-4	CASSRDSRRDNEKLFF	TGTGCCAGCAGCCGGGACAGTCGGCGGGATAATGAAAAACTGTTTTTT
.	.	TRBV21-1	TRBJ1-2	CASSNLALGRVGYGYTF	TGTGCCAGCAGCAATCTTGCTCTAGGCAGGGTGGGCTATGGCTACACCTTC
.	.	TRBV19	TRBJ2-7	CASRRAAASYEQYF	TGTGCCAGTAGGCGGGCGGCGGCTTCCTACGAGCAGTACTTC
.	TRBD1	TRBV14	TRBJ2-7	CASSHARDRGRYEQYF	TGTGCCAGCAGCCATGCAAGGGACAGGGGGCGTTACGAGCAGTACTTC
.	.	TRBV25-1	TRBJ1-1	CASSESRQGGTEAFF	TGTGCCAGCAGTGAATCAAGGCAGGGAGGGACTGAAGCTTTCTTT
.	TRBD1	TRBV18	TRBJ1-1	CASSRDRGNTEAFF	TGTGCCAGCTCCCGCGACAGGGGGAACACTGAAGCTTTCTTT
.	TRBD2	TRBV6-5	TRBJ2-7	CASSGGTSGRYEQYF	TGTGCCAGCAGCGGCGGGACTAGCGGGAGGTACGAGCAGTACTTC
.	TRBD2	TRBV4-1	TRBJ2-1	CASSQDAGDNEQFF	TGCGCCAGCAGCCAAGATGCGGGGGACAATGAGCAGTTCTTC
.	.	TRBV28	TRBJ1-3	CASRWEDTIYF	TGTGCCAGCAGGTGGGAGGACACCATATATTTT
once	.	TRBV4-1	TRBJ1-4	CASSQLDTNEKLFF	TGCGCCAGCAGCCAGTTGGACACCAATGAAAAACTGTTTTTT
.	TRBD2	TRBV9	TRBJ2-7	CASSVAAGGPYEQYF	TGTGCCAGCAGCGTAGCAGCGGGAGGTCCCTACGAGCAGTACTTC
.	.	TRBV6-5	TRBJ1-2	CASSYEGSQRVGGYTF	TGTGCCAGCAGTTACGAGGGATCGCAAAGGGTCGGAGGCTACACCTTC
few	TRBD1	TRBV6-5	TRBJ1-1	CASSLWTGETEAFF	TGTGCCAGCAGCCTTTGGACAGGGGAGACTGAAGCTTTCTTT
.	TRBD2	TRBV5-1	TRBJ2-2	CASSLGLLLAGGPKAGELFF	TGCGCCAGCAGCTTGGGGCTCCTCCTAGCGGGAGGGCCAAAGGCCGGGGAGCTGTTTTTT
once	TRBD2	TRBV9	TRBJ2-1	CASSVVPGGPGGEQFF	TGTGCCAGCAGCGTAGTGCCGGGAGGGCCAGGCGGTGAGCAGTTCTTC